This entry lists 14 T cell receptor beta chains sequenced from one sample in a study of blood T cell repertoires in COVID-19. TCRdb's copy holds only in-frame clones and misses some; the assay was immunoSEQ multiplex PCR. The sample holds roughly 220,000 clones, 88% seen once. Sequencing was performed on PBMCs or T cells enriched from blood (not recorded which). These TCRs come from a woman aged 50 to 60 with acute COVID-19.

This rearrangement joins TRBV6-5 to TRBJ2-7, with unresolved D. This CDR3 spans 14 amino acids. Trimming cost V 0 bases and J 2 bases, with 8 bases left between them. CDR1 is MNHEY, CDR2 SVGAGI, per germline. As DNA, the CDR3 is TGTGCCAGCAGTTACTCCGGTTCACCCTACGAGCAGTACTTC. Translation: CASSYSGSPYEQYF.

The CDR3 DNA is TGTGCCAGCAGTTTGGGGACAGGGGCCTACGAGCAGTACTTC. Translated: CASSLGTGAYEQYF. This sequence joins TRBV27 and TRBJ2-7; 10 bases are shared with TRBD1. Trimming cost V 3 bases and J 2 bases; bases outside gene matches: 1. The CDR3 runs to 14 residues. CDR1 and CDR2 from the germline V gene are MNHEY and SMNVEV (reference sequence).

This sequence joins TRBV5-8 and TRBJ2-7, with 9 bases that match TRBD1. Trimming cost V 4 bases and J 0 bases; bases outside gene matches: 5. CDR1 and CDR2 (germline): SGHTS, YDEGEE. This CDR3 comprises 15 residues. CDR3 DNA sequence: TGTGCCAGCAGCCGAGGGACAGGGTTCTCCTACGAGCAGTACTTC. Translation gives CASSRGTGFSYEQYF. Drawing the rest from reference TRBV5-8 and TRBJ2-7, the complete variable domain is EAGVTQSPTHLIKTRGQQATLRCSPISGHTSVYWYQQALGLGLQFLLWYDEGEERNRGNFPPRFSGRQFPNYSSELNVNALELEDSALYLCASSRGTGFSYEQYFGPGTRLTVT.

V usage is TRBV3-1 (or the pseudogene TRBV3-2) and J usage is TRBJ2-6, with D tentatively TRBD1 (6 bases). This CDR3 is built from 18 residues. Looked up from germline, CDR1 is LGHDT and CDR2 is YNNKEL (reference sequence). Trimming removed 6 bases at V and 0 bases at J, with 18 bases between. In nucleotides, the CDR3 is TGTGCCAGCAGTCCCCACCTGCTACAGGGCTCTGGGGCCAACGTCCTGACTTTC. Protein product: CASSPHLLQGSGANVLTF.

The chain couples TRBV27 to TRBJ2-5, with TRBD2 matching over 9 bases. V trimming: 1 base; J trimming: 1 base; junction bases outside the gene matches: 4. The CDR3 totals 16 residues. The germline V gene encodes CDR1 MNHEY and CDR2 SMNVEV (reference sequence). CDR3 amino acids: CASSLLRAGGQETQYF. The DNA of the CDR3 is TGTGCCAGCAGTTTATTACGAGCGGGAGGCCAAGAGACCCAGTACTTC.

J is TRBJ1-4 and V is TRBV30; D may be TRBD1 (5 bases). The CDR3 spans 13 residues. Germline values: CDR1 GTSNPN, CDR2 SVGIG (reference sequence). The V end lost 4 bases, the J end lost 8 bases, and 14 bases lay between the germline ends. The CDR3 nucleotides read TGTGCCTGGAACCGGGGGTCTGGAGAAAAACTGTTTTTT. The encoded protein is CAWNRGSGEKLFF.

The genes are TRBV11-2 and TRBJ1-2, with TRBD1 identical over 7 bases. This CDR3 comprises 15 residues. With 4 bases clipped from V and 6 bases from J, the junction kept 11 bases outside the gene matches. Germline assignment: CDR1 SGHAT and CDR2 FQNNGV. The CDR3 nucleotides are TGTGCCAGCAGCTCCCGACAGGGCACCTTGAATGGCTACACCTTC. Protein sequence: CASSSRQGTLNGYTF.

The chain has TRBV28 and TRBJ1-2, with D unclear. CDR3 length equals 15 residues. Germline V gene data show CDR1 as MDHEN and CDR2 as SYDVKM. Trimming took off 3 bases at V and 2 bases at J, with 13 bases between the two ends. The CDR3 nucleotides are TGTGCCAGCAGTTTGAGAGGGCCCATAAACTATGGCTACACCTTC. Protein sequence: CASSLRGPINYGYTF.

CDR3 bases: TGTGCCAGCAGTCTCAGCATGGGGCGCAACAATGAGCAGTTCTTC. As protein: CASSLSMGRNNEQFF. The chain is built from TRBV27 and TRBJ2-1, with D perhaps TRBD1 (5 bases). Germline lookup yields CDR1 MNHEY and CDR2 SMNVEV (reference sequence). Trimming pared 5 bases from V and 5 bases from J, leaving 16 bases between. This CDR3 is 15 amino acids long.

The rearrangement links TRBV18 to TRBJ2-3; 8 positions match TRBD2. Germline V gene sequence: CDR1 KGHSH, CDR2 LQKENI. The CDR3 sequence is 14 residues long. J lost 6 bases, V lost 6 bases, and 8 bases had no gene match. CDR3 loop: CASSALTGGDTQYF. The CDR3 coding sequence is TGTGCCAGCTCTGCACTTACGGGGGGGGATACGCAGTATTTT.

The gene calls are TRBV6-5 and TRBJ2-5; possible D gene TRBD1, 5 bases. Per germline, CDR1 MNHEY and CDR2 SVGAGI. This CDR3 is built from 14 residues. Trimming left V 0 bases short and J 5 bases short, with 10 bases between. CDR3 protein: CASSYSGRVETQYF. The DNA for the CDR3 is TGTGCCAGCAGTTACTCGGGCAGGGTGGAGACCCAGTACTTC.

The chain couples TRBV30 to TRBJ2-7, with a tentative D call TRBD2 (7 bases). This CDR3 has 13 residues. The ends were cut back, 2 bases at V and 4 bases at J, with 12 bases in the middle. Germline V CDR1 and CDR2: GTSNPN, SVGIG (reference sequence). The CDR3: CAWSKGEGYEQYF. The CDR3 DNA is TGTGCCTGGAGTAAGGGGGAGGGGTACGAGCAGTACTTC. Full variable domain (missing parts from reference TRBV30 and TRBJ2-7): SQTIHQWPATLVQPVGSPLSLECTVEGTSNPNLYWYRQAAGRGLQLLFYSVGIGQISSEVPQNLSASRPQDRQFILSSKKLLLSDSGFYLCAWSKGEGYEQYFGPGTRLTVT.

This chain connects TRBV19 to TRBJ1-5; TRBD1 might be the D (5 bases). V was pared by 7 bases and J by 0 bases, with 13 bases between. The germline V gene encodes CDR1 LNHDA and CDR2 SQIVND (reference sequence). The CDR3 totals 15 residues. CDR3 protein: CASIPGADSNQPQHF. The CDR3 DNA reads as TGTGCCAGTATTCCTGGGGCAGATAGCAATCAGCCCCAGCATTTT.

This clone was found a few times. The chain links TRBV14 to TRBJ2-1; tentatively, D is TRBD1 (6 bases). Germline CDR1 and CDR2: SGHDN and FVKESK. There are 18 residues in the CDR3. V was cut by 3 bases and J by 3 bases, with 21 bases left in between. CDR3 amino acids: CASSQPLGAPELYNEQFF. In DNA, the CDR3 is TGTGCCAGCAGCCAGCCTTTGGGGGCTCCGGAACTCTACAATGAGCAGTTCTTC. Full variable domain (rest looked up from reference TRBV14 and TRBJ2-1): EAGVTQFPSHSVIEKGQTVTLRCDPISGHDNLYWYRRVMGKEIKFLLHFVKESKQDESGMPNNRFLAERTGGTYSTLKVQPAELEDSGVYFCASSQPLGAPELYNEQFFGPGTRLTVL.